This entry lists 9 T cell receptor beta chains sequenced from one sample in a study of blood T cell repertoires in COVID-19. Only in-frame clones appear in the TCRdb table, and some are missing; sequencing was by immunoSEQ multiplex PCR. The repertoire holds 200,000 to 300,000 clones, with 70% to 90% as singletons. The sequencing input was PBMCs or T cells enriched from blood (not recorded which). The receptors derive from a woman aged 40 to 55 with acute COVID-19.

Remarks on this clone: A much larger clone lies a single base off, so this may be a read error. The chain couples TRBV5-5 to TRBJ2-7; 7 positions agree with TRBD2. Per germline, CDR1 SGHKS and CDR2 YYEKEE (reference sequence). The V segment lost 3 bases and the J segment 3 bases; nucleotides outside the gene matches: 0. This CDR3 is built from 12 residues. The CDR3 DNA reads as TGTGCCAGCAGCTCGGGGGGCTACGAGCAGTACTTC. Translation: CASSSGGYEQYF.

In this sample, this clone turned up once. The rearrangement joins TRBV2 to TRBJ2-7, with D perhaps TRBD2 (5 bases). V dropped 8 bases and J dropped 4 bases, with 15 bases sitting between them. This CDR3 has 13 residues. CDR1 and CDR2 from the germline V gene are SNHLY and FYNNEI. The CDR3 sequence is CASHGGGPYEQYV. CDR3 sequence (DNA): TGTGCCAGCCACGGAGGAGGTCCTTACGAGCAGTACGTC.

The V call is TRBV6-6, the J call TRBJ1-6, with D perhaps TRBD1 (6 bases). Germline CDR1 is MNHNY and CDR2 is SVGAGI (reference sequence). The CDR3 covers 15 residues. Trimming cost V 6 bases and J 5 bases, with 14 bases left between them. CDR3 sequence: CASRIQGGDNSPLHF. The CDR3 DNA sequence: TGTGCCAGCAGGATACAGGGTGGGGATAATTCACCCCTCCACTTT.

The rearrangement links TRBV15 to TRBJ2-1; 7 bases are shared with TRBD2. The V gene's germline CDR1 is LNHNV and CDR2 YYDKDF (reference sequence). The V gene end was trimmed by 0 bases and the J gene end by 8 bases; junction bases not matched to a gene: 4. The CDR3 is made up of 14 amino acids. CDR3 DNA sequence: TGTGCCACCAGCAGAGATAGCGGGCGCGATGAGCAGTTCTTC. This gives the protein CATSRDSGRDEQFF.

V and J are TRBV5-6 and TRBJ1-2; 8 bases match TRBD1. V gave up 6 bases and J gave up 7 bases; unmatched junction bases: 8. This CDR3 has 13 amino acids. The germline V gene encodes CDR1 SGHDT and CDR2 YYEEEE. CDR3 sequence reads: CASTHQQGGGYTF. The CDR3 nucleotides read TGTGCCAGCACTCACCAACAGGGGGGTGGCTACACCTTC.

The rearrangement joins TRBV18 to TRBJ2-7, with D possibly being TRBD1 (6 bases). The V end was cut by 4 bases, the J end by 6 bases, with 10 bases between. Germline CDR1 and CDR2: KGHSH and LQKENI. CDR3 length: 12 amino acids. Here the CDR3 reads CASSLVQGEQYF. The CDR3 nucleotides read TGTGCCAGCTCACTAGTACAGGGCGAGCAGTACTTC.

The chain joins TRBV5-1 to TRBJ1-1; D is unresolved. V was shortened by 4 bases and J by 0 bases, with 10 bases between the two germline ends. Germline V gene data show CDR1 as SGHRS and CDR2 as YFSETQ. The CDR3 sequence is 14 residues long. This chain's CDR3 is CASSDRGMNTEAFF. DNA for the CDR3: TGCGCCAGCAGCGACCGGGGAATGAACACTGAAGCTTTCTTT.

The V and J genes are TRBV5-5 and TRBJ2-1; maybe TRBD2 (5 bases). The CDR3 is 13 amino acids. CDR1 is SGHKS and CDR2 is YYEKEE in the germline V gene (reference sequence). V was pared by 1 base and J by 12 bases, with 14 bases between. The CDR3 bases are TGTGCCAGCAGCTTGAGCACGGCTAGCACGCAGTTCTTC. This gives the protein CASSLSTASTQFF. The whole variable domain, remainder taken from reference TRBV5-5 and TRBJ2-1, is DAGVTQSPTHLIKTRGQQVTLRCSPISGHKSVSWYQQVLGQGPQFIFQYYEKEERGRGNFPDRFSARQFPNYSSELNVNALLLGDSALYLCASSLSTASTQFFGPGTRLTVL.

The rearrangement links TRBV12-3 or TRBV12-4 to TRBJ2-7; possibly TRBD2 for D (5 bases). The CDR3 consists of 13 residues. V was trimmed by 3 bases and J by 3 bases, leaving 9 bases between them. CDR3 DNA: TGTGCCAGCAGTTTTAGAGGGAGCTACGAGCAGTACGTC. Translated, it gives CASSFRGSYEQYV.